The source of this T cell receptor (beta chain) is a study of human T cells and chemical hapten exposure. Notes on the study in general: It was expanded TCRs that formed significantly more large CDR3 similarity clusters than controls did. A positive correlation with patch test score was shown by PT1 expanded TCR counts.

Germline assignment: CDR1 SGHAT and CDR2 FQNNGV. The CDR3 is 13 amino acids. V was clipped by 0 bases and J by 4 bases, with 6 bases between them. Time point denoted: patch test 2, 6 weeks after DPC sensitization. Documented treatment: therapeutic diphenylcyclopropenone sensitization with weekly scalp DPC. This clonotype was recorded at least ten times. Its antigen remains unidentified. For the library, individual cDNA molecules each received unique molecular identifiers. From the RACE reads, TCRdb called clonotypes with MiXCR, one entry per CDR3 protein. The sample holds some 81,000 distinct CDR3 sequences, around a tenth seen once.

Sample: whole blood, taken in connection with sensitization to the hapten diphenylcyclopropenone (DPC). The rearrangement joins TRBV11-2 to TRBJ1-1; perhaps TRBD1 as D (6 bases). The source of this sequence is a man in his late teens or twenties with alopecia areata. Some clones in this sample may be carry-over from other donors' samples. In DNA form, the CDR3 reads TGTGCCAGCAGCTTAGACAGGGGCACTGAAGCTTTCTTT. Translating gives CASSLDRGTEAFF.